The source of this TCR beta chain is a study of CD8+CD57+ T cells in acquired aplastic anemia (dated by TCRdb to 2017 to 2018). Broadly, across the study: Extracted DNA from sorted CD4+ and CD8+ cells averaged around 3.4 ug, ranging from 0.2 to 27.4 ug. A CD8+CD57+ expansion meant a frequency higher than the mean frequency seen in healthy subjects. General study outcomes and caveats: Roughly 31 CD8+ CDR3 sequences were shared between patients and controls but appeared highly expressed in patients and within their immunodominant clones. Patients and healthy controls showed no significant difference in CD8+ Simpson's diversity (P=0.060).

Flow cytometry had shown CD8+CD57+ cell expansion in the patients selected for sequencing. Severe acquired aplastic anemia was diagnosed in all patients according to International Study of Aplastic Anemia and Agranulocytosis and Camitta criteria. No patient had received any therapy when blood was sampled. The study deep-sequenced TCR repertoires of sorted CD4+ and CD8+ blood T cells from severe aplastic anemia patients and healthy subjects. In the USA, patient enrollment took place under clinicaltrials.gov protocols 00001620, 01623167, 00001397, 00071045, 00081523 and 00961064. Ficoll-Paque density gradient centrifugation was used to isolate peripheral blood mononuclear cells. Before DNA extraction, CD4+ and CD8+ T cells were sorted by FACS or by magnetic beads. Genomic DNA served as template for TCR beta VDJ combination and CDR3 sequence profiling. An Illumina HiSeq 2000 was the platform used for TCR repertoire sequencing. For the original study's pipeline: TRBV/TRBJ rearrangement plots, CDR3 size and DJ length profiles, and Simpson's diversity index were used to assess repertoires. The immunodominant clone was defined as the most abundant DNA sequence in deep sequencing data. CDR3 amino acid sequences were screened for sharing across subjects and compared with published repertoires and the VDJdb database. TCRdb passed the public sequencing reads through fastp at Q25 and MiXCR, retaining productive beta sequences. One record per CDR3 amino acid sequence lists the most common genes and DNA. For this entry, the V and J calls and clone size follow TCRdb and not the study's own pipeline. The sample table shows over 150,000 distinct CDR3 sequences, and just over 50% are seen once. 10% to 15% of the sample rests with the top ten.

V is reduced by 4 bases and J by 4 bases, leaving a spacing of 4 bases between them. CDR1 and CDR2 were assigned from the germline V gene as KGHSH and LQKENI. CDR3 length: 11 amino acids, cysteine to phenylalanine. The entry retains the CDR3 DNA only, 33 bases that are in frame from base 1. With respect to this clonotype: No antigen is known for it. No per-base quality is available; no much larger clone lies one base away.

Sequenced: sorted CD4+, CD8+, or CD8+CD57+ T cells (not recorded which) from PBMCs. The receptor was derived from a human donor with aplastic anemia. Recombination connected TRBV18 to TRBJ2-5; a confident D gene designation cannot be given. The sequenced DNA: TGTGCCAGCTCACACCGAGAGACCCAGTACTTC. This is translated as CASSHRETQYF.